This T cell receptor beta chain was identified in a study of T-cell reconstitution after alpha-beta-depleted transplantation in children. This sample's TCRbeta library carried unique molecular identifier barcodes. One entry per CDR3 protein, called by TCRdb with MiXCR from the PCR reads. The sample holds 550,000 to 600,000 distinct CDR3 sequences, 23% seen once. The CDR3 has 15 amino acids. Germline trimming cut 2 bases from V and 9 bases from J; bases unmatched to any gene: 10. Germline V gene lookup returns CDR1 SGHRS and CDR2 YFSETQ. Study results and caveats: A year post-transplant, T-cell counts and diversity derived mostly from newly produced T cells. Expanded graft clones, several hundred of them, were reportedly the source of alpha-beta T cells about two months after transplant.

Points on this clonotype: Its antigen is not known.

V usage is TRBV5-1 and J usage is TRBJ2-2, with 7 bases fitting TRBD1. The sequence came from a boy in the first two years of life who had a stem cell transplant for acute myeloid leukemia, so the T cells may come from the graft donor. Material: PBMCs, mostly from graft donor cells, obtained 360 days after TCRalphabeta/CD19-depleted stem cell transplant. CDR3 in DNA: TGCGCCAGCAGCTTTTTGGGACAGAACATCCGGGAGCTGTTTTTT. Amino acid sequence: CASSFLGQNIRELFF. Filled out from reference TRBV5-1 and TRBJ2-2, the complete variable domain reads KAGVTQTPRYLIKTRGQQVTLSCSPISGHRSVSWYQQTPGQGLQFLFEYFSETQRNKGNFPGRFSGRQFSNSRSEMNVSTLELGDSALYLCASSFLGQNIRELFFGEGSRLTVL.